Sequencing of this T cell receptor beta chain was carried out in a study of blood T cell repertoires in COVID-19. In the study overall: The United States, Italy and Spain supplied acute and convalescent COVID-19 samples. Sources were T cells, B-cell-depleted T cells, or PBMCs; the material itself was cDNA or gDNA.

In the original workflow: Using reference gene primer amplification, nucleated cell counts were estimated. The repertoire was sequenced with immunoSEQ multiplex PCR; TCRdb's copy has only in-frame clones and lacks some. Clone size and the V and J calls come from that table; the DNA yielded D and trimming. The sample shows under 500,000 clones, nearly 90% of them seen only once. V was cut by 7 bases and J by 10 bases, with 17 bases left in between. The CDR3 loop spans 13 amino acids. Participants were aged roughly 18 to 100 years from roughly 25 US areas. This clonotype was sampled from a woman aged 18-29 years with acute COVID-19. Material: PBMCs or T cells enriched from blood (not recorded which). The rearrangement joins TRBV12-3 or TRBV12-4 to TRBJ2-1; possibly TRBD2 for D (6 bases). In nucleotides, the CDR3 is TGTGCCAGCACCCTGGGGGGTCCCCGAGAGCAGTTCTTC. It translates to CASTLGGPREQFF.